The entry below describes one TCR beta chain. Sequencing used immunoSEQ multiplex PCR; TCRdb keeps in-frame clones, though not all of them. This sample has approximately 11,000 clones, with approximately 88% found just once. These data are taken from a study of blood T cell repertoires in COVID-19. Study details: From the United States, Italy and Spain came samples of acute and convalescent COVID-19. From T cells, B-cell-depleted T cells, or PBMCs came the material, which was cDNA or gDNA.

V lost 5 bases, J lost 3 bases, and 13 bases lay in between. CDR1 is SGHDT and CDR2 is YYEEEE in the germline V gene. The CDR3 totals 14 residues. The V and J genes are TRBV5-6 and TRBJ2-3; maybe TRBD2 (6 bases). The receptor was isolated from a human donor in a cohort sampled during active COVID-19. The specimen sequenced was peripheral blood. CDR3: CASRLGTATDTQYF. The CDR3 nucleotides read TGTGCCAGCAGGTTAGGGACTGCTACAGATACGCAGTATTTT.